These 30 T cell receptor beta chains were sequenced from one sample in a study of blood T cell repertoires in COVID-19. Method: immunoSEQ multiplex PCR; TCRdb's copy keeps in-frame clones and lacks some. Of around 270,000 clones detected, approximately 90% appear once; the ten largest clones hold about 4.1%. Input material: peripheral blood. Receptor source: a man in his 60s who had recovered from COVID-19.

The CDR3, as DNA: TGTGCCAGCAGCCAAGCAATTGGGACAGGTGGTACTACTGGGGCCAACGTCCTGACTTTC. This sequence encodes CASSQAIGTGGTTGANVLTF. The V call is TRBV4-2, the J call TRBJ2-6; 8 bases agree with TRBD1. This CDR3 contains 20 residues. Germline-derived CDR1 and CDR2 are LGHNA and YNFKEQ. The V and J ends lost 1 base and 2 bases, in that order; junction bases with no gene match: 13.

V and J are TRBV14 and TRBJ1-1; TRBD1 might be the D (5 bases). This CDR3 comprises 15 residues. Between the trimmed V and J ends, which lost 3 bases and 2 bases, there was a span of 13 bases. CDR1 is SGHDN and CDR2 is FVKESK in the germline V gene. CDR3 coding DNA: TGTGCCAGCAGCCAGCAGACAGCCACCAACACTGAAGCTTTCTTT. Translating gives CASSQQTATNTEAFF.

This chain connects TRBV10-3 to TRBJ1-2, with TRBD1 matching 8 bases. This CDR3 has 17 residues. Germline loops: CDR1 ENHRY, CDR2 SYGVKD. V shed 2 bases and J 7 bases; nucleotides not matched to a gene: 15. The CDR3 loop reads CAISETTPRGQSPGYTF. CDR3 in DNA: TGTGCCATCAGTGAGACTACCCCCAGGGGGCAATCCCCTGGCTACACCTTC.

The J gene is TRBJ2-2, the V gene TRBV15; 8 bases map to TRBD2. V lost 3 bases to trimming and J lost 3 bases; unmatched junction nucleotides: 9. This CDR3 spans 17 amino acids. Germline V CDR1 and CDR2: LNHNV, YYDKDF (reference sequence). The CDR3 loop is CATSSGGGRTDTGELFF. Here the CDR3 DNA reads TGTGCCACCAGCAGCGGGGGGGGCCGTACAGACACCGGGGAGCTGTTTTTT.

V is TRBV7-2 and J is TRBJ1-2; 9 bases agree with TRBD1. The V and J ends lost 5 bases and 7 bases, in that order; junction bases with no gene match: 11. The CDR3 contains 15 residues. Germline V CDR1 and CDR2: SGHTA, FQGNSA. The CDR3 sequence: CASSRGGQGKGGYTF. In DNA, the CDR3 is TGTGCCAGCAGCCGCGGGGGACAGGGAAAAGGTGGCTACACCTTC.

The chain recombines TRBV5-1 with TRBJ2-3; 7 bases fit TRBD1. Germline V gene lookup returns CDR1 SGHRS and CDR2 YFSETQ. The CDR3 is 15 amino acids. With 2 bases clipped from V and 3 bases from J, the junction kept 6 bases outside the gene matches. The CDR3: CASSLRTGPTDTQYF. In nucleotides, the CDR3 is TGCGCCAGCAGCTTACGGACAGGACCTACAGATACGCAGTATTTT.

This sequence joins TRBV3-1 (or the pseudogene TRBV3-2) and TRBJ2-2; D unresolved. CDR1 is LGHDT, CDR2 YNNKEL, per germline (reference sequence). Trimming shortened V by 4 bases and J by 3 bases, and 6 bases separated the two germline ends. CDR3 size: 13 residues. CDR3 nucleotides: TGTGCCAGCAGCCGGGCTCACACCGGGGAGCTGTTTTTT. Its protein is CASSRAHTGELFF.

The chain carries TRBV13 and TRBJ2-3, with TRBD1 matching over 8 bases. CDR1 and CDR2 from the germline V gene are PRHDT and FYEKMQ (reference sequence). This CDR3 has 14 amino acids. Trimming at V came to 2 bases and at J to 6 bases, leaving 4 bases not matched to a gene. CDR3 nucleotides: TGTGCCAGCAGCTTATCAGGGGGCGCGGATACGCAGTATTTT. It yields the protein CASSLSGGADTQYF.

This clone was detected only a few times. The V and J genes are TRBV5-8 and TRBJ1-1; TRBD1 might be the D (5 bases). Between the trimmed V and J ends, which lost 3 bases and 0 bases, there was a span of 15 bases. Germline V gene data show CDR1 as SGHTS and CDR2 as YDEGEE. This CDR3 region has 16 residues. CDR3 nucleotides: TGTGCCAGCAGCTCCCGGGACTTTCTCATGAACACTGAAGCTTTCTTT. Translation gives CASSSRDFLMNTEAFF.

The chain couples TRBV5-1 to TRBJ2-7; 8 bases map to TRBD2. Trimming cost V 0 bases and J 1 base; bases outside gene matches: 3. This CDR3 region has 15 residues. In germline, CDR1 is SGHRS, CDR2 YFSETQ. CDR3: CASSLVVAGSYEQYF. The CDR3 DNA reads TGCGCCAGCAGCTTGGTGGTAGCGGGGTCCTACGAGCAGTACTTC.

The chain links TRBV2 to TRBJ2-1; D not certain. This CDR3 region has 13 residues. Germline loops: CDR1 SNHLY, CDR2 FYNNEI. Trimming shortened V by 2 bases and J by 12 bases, and 14 bases separated the two germline ends. CDR3 nucleotide sequence: TGTGCCAGCAGTGAATCGTCTACCACAGCGCAGTTCTTC. As protein: CASSESSTTAQFF.

V and J are TRBV3-1 (or the pseudogene TRBV3-2) and TRBJ2-5; 13 bases are shared with TRBD2. J lost 6 bases, V lost 5 bases, and 6 bases had no gene match. Looked up from germline, CDR1 is LGHDT and CDR2 is YNNKEL (reference sequence). The CDR3 length is 15 residues. CDR3 coding DNA: TGTGCCAGCAGCTCCACTAGCGGGGGGGCCAAGACCCAGTACTTC. Amino acids: CASSSTSGGAKTQYF.

The V call is TRBV5-8, the J call TRBJ1-1; D is ambiguous. The V gene lost 6 bases and the J gene lost 3 bases, with 18 bases spanning the gap. Germline V CDR1 and CDR2: SGHTS, YDEGEE. CDR3 length: 15 residues. The CDR3 region is CASTPHSGYYTEAFF. DNA for the CDR3: TGTGCCAGCACCCCCCACTCCGGGTATTACACTGAAGCTTTCTTT.

The sample holds one count of this clone. The V call is TRBV19, the J call TRBJ2-3; TRBD1 is a possible D gene (5 bases). The V gene's germline CDR1 is LNHDA and CDR2 SQIVND (reference sequence). The CDR3 runs 14 residues. V lost 6 bases to trimming and J lost 0 bases, with 10 bases between them. CDR3 bases: TGTGCCAGTAGCCAGGGCCTTAGCACAGATACGCAGTATTTT. This sequence encodes CASSQGLSTDTQYF.

The V and J genes are TRBV5-1 and TRBJ2-2; 7 nucleotides match TRBD1. Germline V gene data show CDR1 as SGHRS and CDR2 as YFSETQ. Unmatched junction bases numbered 10, after V lost 3 bases and J lost 5 bases. The CDR3 covers 16 residues. For the CDR3, the DNA is TGCGCCAGCAGCTGGGAGACAGGGATAAGTACCGGGGAGCTGTTTTTT. This translates into CASSWETGISTGELFF.

The rearrangement uses TRBV9 and TRBJ2-2, with D tentatively TRBD2 (7 bases). The CDR3 covers 17 residues. The V and J ends lost 4 bases and 9 bases respectively, with 25 bases between them. Germline V lookup: CDR1 SGDLS, CDR2 YYNGEE. CDR3 protein: CASSPEGRLAGARELFF. The CDR3 DNA reads as TGTGCCAGCAGCCCAGAAGGGAGGTTGGCGGGGGCCCGGGAGCTGTTTTTT.

The chain uses TRBV4-2 and TRBJ2-5, with a tentative D call TRBD1 (7 bases). Trimming stripped 4 bases from V and 4 bases from J, with 19 bases between. Per germline, CDR1 LGHNA and CDR2 YNFKEQ. The CDR3 length is 16 residues. This CDR3 is CASSRGGGAAGETQYF. The CDR3, as DNA: TGTGCCAGCAGCCGAGGGGGCGGGGCGGCTGGAGAGACCCAGTACTTC.

This chain uses TRBV18 with TRBJ2-1, with TRBD2 identical over 10 bases. Germline V gene sequence: CDR1 KGHSH, CDR2 LQKENI. The CDR3 has 16 amino acids. The trim removed 3 bases at V and 9 bases at J, leaving 11 bases unmatched. CDR3 residues: CASSPRGSGGKSEQFF. The DNA for the CDR3 is TGTGCCAGCTCACCTCGGGGTAGCGGGGGGAAGAGTGAGCAGTTCTTC.

This chain uses TRBV19 with TRBJ1-1; D perhaps matches TRBD1 (5 bases). V was cut by 7 bases and J by 1 base, with 10 bases left in between. CDR1 is LNHDA, CDR2 SQIVND, per germline (reference sequence). This CDR3 region has 13 residues. CDR3 in amino acids: CASTQTANTEAFF. In DNA form, the CDR3 reads TGTGCCAGTACCCAGACAGCGAACACTGAAGCTTTCTTT.

V is TRBV7-2 and J is TRBJ2-3; TRBD2 might be the D (5 bases). The CDR3 has 15 amino acids. The germline V gene has CDR1 SGHTA and CDR2 FQGNSA. Trimming removed 2 bases from V and 0 bases from J, with 9 bases in between. The CDR3 spells CASSLHRGSTDTQYF. The CDR3 region has the DNA TGTGCCAGCAGCTTACATCGGGGTAGCACAGATACGCAGTATTTT.

The chain recombines TRBV7-9 with TRBJ1-2, with 8 bases fitting TRBD1. The CDR3 consists of 16 residues. V lost 2 bases, J lost 7 bases, and 12 bases stayed unmatched. Germline-derived CDR1 and CDR2 are SEHNR and FQNEAQ (reference sequence). The CDR3 nucleotides read TGTGCCAGCAGCTTAAGAGGACAGGGTGATGGGTTTGGCTACACCTTC. It is translated as CASSLRGQGDGFGYTF.

The V call is TRBV10-3, the J call TRBJ2-3; TRBD1 aligns across 8 bases. Germline V gene sequence: CDR1 ENHRY, CDR2 SYGVKD. Trimming removed 4 bases from V and 4 bases from J; junction bases left unmatched: 4. The CDR3 is made up of 14 amino acids. CDR3 DNA sequence: TGTGCCATCAGTGGCAGGGGGCAAGCAGATACGCAGTATTTT. It specifies CAISGRGQADTQYF.

The rearrangement links TRBV7-6 to TRBJ2-7; 10 nucleotides match TRBD2. The J segment lost 7 bases and the V segment lost 1 base, leaving 10 bases of the junction unmatched. Germline assignment: CDR1 SGHVS and CDR2 FNYEAQ. CDR3 length: 16 residues. CDR3 nucleotides: TGTGCCAGCAGCTTAGGAGGTAGCGGGGGGCCGGGAGAGCAGTACTTC. It is translated as CASSLGGSGGPGEQYF.

This sequence joins TRBV2 and TRBJ1-2; no clear D gene. The CDR3 consists of 11 residues. The germline CDR1 and CDR2 sequences are SNHLY and FYNNEI. Trimming took 6 bases from V and 8 from J, leaving 10 bases between them. The DNA of the CDR3 is TGTGCCAGCAGCGGGGTAGGAGGCTACACCTTC. Translating it yields CASSGVGGYTF.

This clone has only a few counts. The J gene is TRBJ1-2, the V gene TRBV6-2 or TRBV6-3; D gene unclear. The CDR3 extends over 13 amino acids. V gave up 5 bases and J gave up 8 bases, with 15 bases separating them. Looked up from germline, CDR1 is MNHEY and CDR2 is SVGEGT. CDR3 coding DNA: TGTGCCAGCAGTCTTCAGGCGCCAGAAGGCTACACCTTC. It encodes CASSLQAPEGYTF.

The chain recombines TRBV27 with TRBJ2-3, with TRBD1 matching over 7 bases. V gave up 9 bases and J gave up 1 base; unmatched junction bases: 7. There are 14 residues in the CDR3. The germline CDR1 and CDR2 sequences are MNHEY and SMNVEV (reference sequence). This CDR3 reads CASSYRGGTDTQYF. The CDR3, as DNA: TGTGCCAGTTCTTACAGGGGTGGCACAGATACGCAGTATTTT.

This chain links TRBV7-2 with TRBJ1-6, with TRBD1 identical over 7 bases. The CDR3 has 16 residues. The V gene's germline CDR1 is SGHTA and CDR2 FQGNSA. The V gene end was trimmed by 1 base and the J gene end by 9 bases; junction bases not matched to a gene: 9. The CDR3 region is CASSLDEARQGSPLHF. For the CDR3, the DNA is TGTGCCAGCAGCTTAGACGAAGCCAGACAGGGTTCACCCCTCCACTTT.

This CDR3 reads CASSLLASGGPSSYEQYF. CDR3 nucleotide sequence: TGTGCCAGCAGCTTATTAGCTAGCGGGGGCCCAAGCTCCTACGAGCAGTACTTC. This rearrangement joins TRBV7-6 to TRBJ2-7, with TRBD2 matching over 10 bases. The junction had 10 bases not matched to a gene; V was cut back by 2 bases and J by 0 bases. Looked up from germline, CDR1 is SGHVS and CDR2 is FNYEAQ. The CDR3 covers 18 residues.

The rearrangement joins TRBV7-9 to TRBJ2-1, with D possibly being TRBD1 (6 bases). Germline V gives CDR1 SEHNR, CDR2 FQNEAQ (reference sequence). The CDR3 is 15 amino acids. Trimming shortened V by 0 bases and J by 7 bases, and 13 bases separated the two germline ends. The CDR3 DNA reads TGTGCCAGCAGCTTAGCGGCAGGGGCTTTGAATGAGCAGTTCTTC. It specifies CASSLAAGALNEQFF.

The genes are TRBV9 and TRBJ2-7; no definite D call. CDR1 SGDLS and CDR2 YYNGEE come from the germline V gene. The V and J ends lost 2 bases and 5 bases respectively, with 5 bases between them. CDR3 size: 11 residues. CDR3 sequence: CASSVGNEQYF. The CDR3 DNA follows: TGTGCCAGCAGCGTTGGCAACGAGCAGTACTTC.